These 25 T cell receptor beta chains were sequenced from one sample in a study of Graves' ophthalmopathy and Graves' hyperthyroidism. Amplification of the TCR beta CDR3 regions used RNA transcripts (as template). The first round was an RT-PCR with HTBI primers, and the second round was a multiplex PCR. One entry per CDR3 protein results from TCRdb running MiXCR on the multiplex PCR reads. In the table there are over a million distinct CDR3 sequences, roughly two fifths of which are singletons. Sequenced sample: peripheral blood or thyroid tissue (not recorded which). The receptors here all came from an adult man with Graves' hyperthyroidism.

The genes are TRBV6-5 and TRBJ1-5, with a tentative D call TRBD1 (6 bases). CDR3 length: 17 residues. V was cut by 6 bases and J by 7 bases, with 25 bases left in between. Germline loops: CDR1 MNHEY, CDR2 SVGAGI. CDR3 nucleotide sequence: TGTGCCAGCAGGGGAGGTCGACTGGGGACATCTTTCCAGCCCCAGCATTTT. Translation gives CASRGGRLGTSFQPQHF.

There are many counts of this clonotype. The rearrangement uses TRBV29-1 and TRBJ1-1; no clear D. Germline CDR1 reads SQVTM; CDR2 reads ANQGSEA. CDR3 size: 12 residues. Trimming took 4 bases from V and 1 from J, leaving 7 bases between them. The CDR3 here is CSVGQRNTEAFF. CDR3 nucleotides: TGCAGCGTTGGGCAGCGGAACACTGAAGCTTTCTTT. Full variable domain (missing parts from reference TRBV29-1 and TRBJ1-1): SAVISQKPSRDICQRGTSLTIQCQVDSQVTMMFWYRQQPGQSLTLIATANQGSEATYESGFVIDKFPISRPNLTFSTLTVSNMSPEDSSIYLCSVGQRNTEAFFGQGTRLTVV.

This clonotype was seen ten or more times. The V and J genes are TRBV2 and TRBJ2-5; tentatively, D is TRBD2 (6 bases). V lost 0 bases and J lost 5, with 7 bases in between. Germline-derived CDR1 and CDR2 are SNHLY and FYNNEI. This CDR3 is built from 13 residues. DNA of the CDR3: TGTGCCAGCAGTGAAGCCCGGGGGGAGACCCAGTACTTC. The encoded protein is CASSEARGETQYF.

In its sample, this clonotype was seen many times. This chain links TRBV15 with TRBJ2-7; no definite D call. V was shortened by 0 bases and J by 3 bases, with 12 bases between the two germline ends. The CDR3 sequence is 15 residues long. Germline lookup yields CDR1 LNHNV and CDR2 YYDKDF (reference sequence). CDR3 in amino acids: CATSREAAINYEQYF. The CDR3 region has the DNA TGTGCCACCAGCAGAGAGGCAGCGATTAACTACGAGCAGTACTTC.

This clonotype was detected ten times or more. The V and J genes are TRBV12-5 and TRBJ2-6; D remains unclear. This CDR3 has 13 residues. Germline V gene lookup returns CDR1 LGHNT and CDR2 FRNRAP. With 6 bases removed from V and 0 bases from J, the gap between germline ends came to 3 bases. The CDR3 sequence is CASGISGANVLTF. The DNA for the CDR3 is TGTGCTAGTGGGATCTCTGGGGCCAACGTCCTGACTTTC.

In the case of this clonotype: A clone one base away is much larger, so this may be a read error. This rearrangement joins TRBV12-3 or TRBV12-4 to TRBJ2-7; 7 bases are a match to TRBD1. The ends lost 6 bases at V and 6 bases at J; junction bases unmatched: 11. The CDR3 length is 14 residues. The CDR3 spells CASSAGDRTCEQYF. The DNA of the CDR3 is TGTGCCAGCAGCGCCGGGGACAGAACCTGCGAGCAGTACTTC.

This clonotype was observed a few times. The chain joins TRBV6-5 to TRBJ1-1, with 8 bases identical to TRBD1. Germline CDR1 reads MNHEY; CDR2 reads SVGAGI. Germline trimming cut 6 bases from V and 3 bases from J; bases unmatched to any gene: 12. The CDR3 length is 16 residues. CDR3 sequence (DNA): TGTGCCAGCAGCAAAATCAGGGGGCGAGAGGACACTGAAGCTTTCTTT. Encoded protein: CASSKIRGREDTEAFF.

This sequence joins TRBV5-1 and TRBJ1-1; D not certain. The CDR3 runs to 14 residues. Trimming cost V 4 bases and J 5 bases, with 15 bases left between them. Germline CDR1 SGHRS, CDR2 YFSETQ. CDR3 nucleotides: TGCGCCAGCAGCCCCAGACCCCAGATGACTGAAGCTTTCTTT. Translated, it gives CASSPRPQMTEAFF.

Regarding this clonotype: This CDR3 fails to terminate in the conserved phenylalanine or tryptophan, so it likely reflects a read error. The DNA is left out, because the CDR3 cannot be placed on it with certainty; the CDR3 is given as TCRdb lists it. The J gene is TRBJ2-2, the V gene TRBV2; the table's D call, TRBD1, was not checked against the DNA. The CDR3 totals 9 residues, both ends included. CDR1 SNHLY and CDR2 FYNNEI come from the germline V gene. Here the CDR3 reads CASSEGRGL.

Note on this clonotype: With a much larger clone just one base away, this may be a read error. The rearrangement links TRBV9 to TRBJ1-4; tentatively, D is TRBD1 (6 bases). Between the trimmed V and J ends, which lost 5 bases and 7 bases, there was a span of 15 bases. The CDR3 is 14 residues long. The germline V gene has CDR1 SGDLS and CDR2 YYNGEE. DNA of the CDR3: TGTGCCAGCAGTCTGGGACATGGGTTTGAAAAACTGTTTTTT. Encoded protein: CASSLGHGFEKLFF.

This clonotype was picked up many times. The chain has TRBV14 and TRBJ1-1; a weak D match, TRBD1 (6 bases). This CDR3 spans 16 amino acids. Germline values: CDR1 SGHDN, CDR2 FVKESK. Trimming removed 1 base from V and 0 bases from J, with 12 bases in between. The CDR3 DNA follows: TGTGCCAGCAGCCAAGTAACGGGGGCGATGAACACTGAAGCTTTCTTT. It yields the protein CASSQVTGAMNTEAFF.

Concerning this clonotype itself: A much larger clone sits a single nucleotide away, making a read error possible. The chain combines TRBV10-3 with TRBJ2-7; the D is unclear. The CDR3 spans 12 residues. Trimming pared 5 bases from V and 6 bases from J, leaving 11 bases between. The germline V gene has CDR1 ENHRY and CDR2 SYGVKD. DNA for the CDR3: TGTGCCATCAGTTTCGGAGTTGGCGAGCAGTACTTC. This gives the protein CAISFGVGEQYF.

Worth noting for this clonotype: This may arise from a read error, as a much more abundant clone is one base away. The rearrangement uses TRBV25-1 and TRBJ2-7, with D maybe TRBD2 (6 bases). The CDR3 has 16 amino acids. Germline CDR1 MGHDK, CDR2 SYGVNS. CDR3 in amino acids: CASRDPGTPSSYGQYF. CDR3 DNA: TGTGCCAGCAGGGACCCCGGGACTCCTAGCTCCTACGGGCAGTACTTC.

This clonotype was seen a handful of times. The rearrangement uses TRBV6-2 or TRBV6-3 and TRBJ2-5; 9 nucleotides align to TRBD1. The CDR3 covers 14 residues. With 7 bases clipped from V and 5 bases from J, the junction kept 8 bases outside the gene matches. CDR1 is MNHEY, CDR2 SVGEGT, per germline. The CDR3 nucleotides are TGTGCCAGCACCAAAAAGGACAGGGGCGAGACCCAGTACTTC. Amino acids: CASTKKDRGETQYF.

This clonotype occurred many times. The V and J genes are TRBV29-1 and TRBJ2-7; D could derive from TRBD1 or TRBD2 (5 bases each). This CDR3 contains 13 residues. In germline, CDR1 is SQVTM, CDR2 ANQGSEA. The germline V and J ends were trimmed by 5 bases and 7 bases, with 18 bases remaining between them. For the CDR3, the DNA is TGCAGCGTTTCCGGGACGGTGGTGTCAGAGCAGTACTTC. Its translation is CSVSGTVVSEQYF.

About this clonotype: Here the CDR3 omits its conserved ending phenylalanine or tryptophan, so a read error is the likely source. No DNA is shown, since the ends of the CDR3 on it are uncertain; the CDR3 is the one TCRdb lists. The genes are TRBV10-3 and TRBJ1-4; TRBD1, the table's D call, was not compared with the DNA. With termini counted, the CDR3 has 10 amino acids. Germline CDR1 is ENHRY and CDR2 is SYGVKD. CDR3 residues: CASSPSDRAY.

Many counts were recorded for this clonotype. The V and J genes are TRBV19 and TRBJ1-1; D is perhaps TRBD1 (5 bases). The V gene's germline CDR1 is LNHDA and CDR2 SQIVND (reference sequence). Trimming left V 6 bases short and J 0 bases short, with 11 bases between. The CDR3 contains 14 residues. CDR3 bases: TGTGCCAGTAGCCGGCGGGGCATGAACACTGAAGCTTTCTTT. Amino acid sequence: CASSRRGMNTEAFF.

The chain has TRBV9 and TRBJ2-3, with D tentatively TRBD2 (5 bases). CDR1 is SGDLS and CDR2 is YYNGEE in the germline V gene. Between the trimmed V and J ends, which lost 4 bases and 4 bases, there was a span of 13 bases. The CDR3 loop spans 14 amino acids. The CDR3, as DNA: TGTGCCAGCAGCCCGCGGACTTCATCAGATACGCAGTATTTT. It yields the protein CASSPRTSSDTQYF.

The gene calls are TRBV20-1 and TRBJ2-5; 11 nucleotides line up with TRBD2. In germline, CDR1 is DFQATT, CDR2 SNEGSKA (reference sequence). The CDR3 covers 15 residues. V was clipped by 0 bases and J by 11 bases; unmatched bases: 11. Written as DNA, the CDR3 is TGCAGTGCTAGAGATTATACTAGCGGGAGAGTAGAGCAGTACTTC. Its translation: CSARDYTSGRVEQYF.

The chain uses TRBV6-2 or TRBV6-3 and TRBJ1-5; 9 nucleotides align to TRBD1. Germline V CDR1 and CDR2: MNHEY, SVGEGT. V gave up 9 bases and J gave up 3 bases; unmatched junction bases: 9. The CDR3 extends over 15 amino acids. The CDR3 DNA reads TGTGCCAGTGCCCCCGGGACAGGGTCCAATCAGCCCCAGCATTTT. Translated: CASAPGTGSNQPQHF.

Ten or more counts support this clonotype. V and J are TRBV7-7 and TRBJ2-5, with 7 nucleotides matching TRBD2. The CDR3 is 15 amino acids. With V trimmed by 1 base and J by 1 base, 3 bases remained unmatched. Germline V CDR1 and CDR2: SSHAT, FNYEAQ (reference sequence). The CDR3 DNA is TGTGCCAGCAGCTTAGGACCTAGCGGCCAAGAGACCCAGTACTTC. This encodes CASSLGPSGQETQYF.

This clonotype has a count of ten or more. The chain employs TRBV7-9 and TRBJ1-2; D unclear. The CDR3 has 13 amino acids. Looked up from germline, CDR1 is SEHNR and CDR2 is FQNEAQ (reference sequence). Trimming left V 1 base short and J 4 bases short, with 7 bases between. CDR3 DNA sequence: TGTGCCAGCAGCTTAGAACCGCTCTATGGCTACACCTTC. This sequence encodes CASSLEPLYGYTF.

This clonotype was recorded at least ten times. The gene calls are TRBV20-1 and TRBJ1-5; no clear D. Trimming removed 3 bases at V and 5 bases at J, with 17 bases between. Germline lookup yields CDR1 DFQATT and CDR2 SNEGSKA (reference sequence). The CDR3 extends over 15 amino acids. CDR3 region: CSARPEGSWYQPQHF. CDR3 bases: TGCAGTGCTAGGCCTGAGGGCAGCTGGTATCAGCCCCAGCATTTT.

CDR3 amino acids: CASSLDGLGAFF. CDR3 bases: TGTGCCAGCAGCTTAGACGGGTTGGGAGCTTTCTTT. This chain connects TRBV7-2 to TRBJ1-1; D uncertain. Trimming removed 1 base from V and 10 bases from J, with 10 bases in between. The length of the CDR3 is 12 residues. CDR1 and CDR2 (germline): SGHTA, FQGNSA. The full variable domain, with the rest looked up from reference TRBV7-2 and TRBJ1-1, is GAGVSQSPSNKVTEKGKDVELRCDPISGHTALYWYRQSLGQGLEFLIYFQGNSAPDKSGLPSDRFSAERTGGSVSTLTIQRTQQEDSAVYLCASSLDGLGAFFGQGTRLTVV.

The CDR3 is CASSLRDGDSPLHF. In nucleotides, the CDR3 is TGTGCCAGCAGCCTCCGGGATGGAGATTCACCCCTCCACTTT. The chain has TRBV7-2 and TRBJ1-6; unclear D gene. Germline V gene sequence: CDR1 SGHTA, CDR2 FQGNSA. V lost 5 bases and J lost 8, with 13 bases in between. The CDR3 spans 14 residues.